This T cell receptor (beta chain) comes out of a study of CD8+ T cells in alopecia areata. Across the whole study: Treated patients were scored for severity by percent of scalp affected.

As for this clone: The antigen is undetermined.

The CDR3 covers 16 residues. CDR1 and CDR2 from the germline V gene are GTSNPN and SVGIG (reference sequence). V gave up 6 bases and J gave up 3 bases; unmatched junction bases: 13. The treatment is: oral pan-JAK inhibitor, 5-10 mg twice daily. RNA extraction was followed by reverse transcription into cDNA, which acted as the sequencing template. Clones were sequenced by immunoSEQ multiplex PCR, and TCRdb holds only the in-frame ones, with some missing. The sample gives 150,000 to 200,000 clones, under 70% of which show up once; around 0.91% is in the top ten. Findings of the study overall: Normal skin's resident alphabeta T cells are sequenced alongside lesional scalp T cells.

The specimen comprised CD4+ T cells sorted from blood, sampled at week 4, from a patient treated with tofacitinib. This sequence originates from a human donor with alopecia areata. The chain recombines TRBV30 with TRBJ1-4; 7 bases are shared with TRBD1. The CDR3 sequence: CACPRAGGTANEKLFF. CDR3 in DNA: TGTGCCTGCCCAAGGGCAGGGGGGACAGCTAATGAAAAACTGTTTTTT.